This T cell receptor beta chain was profiled in a study of cytomegalovirus exposure and HLA in healthy donors. The junction had 10 bases not matched to a gene; V was cut back by 1 base and J by 6 bases. Germline loops: CDR1 SQVTM, CDR2 ANQGSEA. This CDR3 contains 15 residues. Concerning this clone itself: Other DNA sequences in this specimen translate into the identical CDR3.

Both 60 Vbeta primers and 13 Jbeta primers went into the PCR. Sequencing used immunoSEQ multiplex PCR; TCRdb keeps in-frame clones, though not all of them. The sample lists about 200,000 clones, about 77% occurring once. This sequence was found in a woman aged 30 to 39 in good health and CMV-seronegative. The sequenced sample was PBMCs. V and J are TRBV29-1 and TRBJ2-3; 7 bases are a match to TRBD2. CDR3 region: CSVEGSGMHFDTQYF. DNA of the CDR3: TGCAGCGTTGAAGGCAGCGGGATGCATTTTGATACGCAGTATTTT.